This is a list of T cell receptor beta chains from one sample in a study of T-cell reconstitution after alpha-beta-depleted transplantation in children. Each CDR3 protein is one row after TCRdb ran MiXCR on the PCR reads. The sample consists of fewer than 550,000 distinct CDR3 sequences, under 20% of them appearing once. Specimen: PBMCs, mostly from graft donor cells, collected 360 days after TCRalphabeta/CD19-depleted stem cell transplant. These receptors all come from a boy in the first two years of life who had a stem cell transplant for Wiskott-Aldrich syndrome, so the T cells may come from the graft donor. The CDR3 runs from the conserved cysteine through the conserved F or W. The order of the fields is CDR3 protein, V gene, J gene.

cdr3_aa: CASSEALGGSYNEQFF
v_call: TRBV2
j_call: TRBJ2-1

cdr3_aa: CASSRAIRDEQFF
v_call: TRBV4-1
j_call: TRBJ2-1

cdr3_aa: CSAEGDSRGLDTQYF
v_call: TRBV29-1
j_call: TRBJ2-3

cdr3_aa: CASSDIGTARLAKNIQYF
v_call: TRBV11-2
j_call: TRBJ2-4

cdr3_aa: CASSFWDRPGADTQYF
v_call: TRBV5-1
j_call: TRBJ2-3

cdr3_aa: CASSLGPWKEETQYF
v_call: TRBV5-1
j_call: TRBJ2-5

cdr3_aa: CASSQVPLGRGYIQYF
v_call: TRBV3-1
j_call: TRBJ2-4

cdr3_aa: CASSHTSGRARLYEQYF
v_call: TRBV9
j_call: TRBJ2-7

cdr3_aa: CSVVSGSDEQFF
v_call: TRBV29-1
j_call: TRBJ2-1

cdr3_aa: CATSDPPPGTSGRYSYNEQFF
v_call: TRBV24-1
j_call: TRBJ2-1

cdr3_aa: CSVGWDHTGELFF
v_call: TRBV29-1
j_call: TRBJ2-2

cdr3_aa: CASRPAQRPDTQYF
v_call: TRBV2
j_call: TRBJ2-3

cdr3_aa: CASSLVWTSLSTDTQYF
v_call: TRBV11-2
j_call: TRBJ2-3

cdr3_aa: CSVLKDRANQPQHF
v_call: TRBV29-1
j_call: TRBJ1-5

cdr3_aa: CASSYGDGNTIYF
v_call: TRBV6-5
j_call: TRBJ1-3

cdr3_aa: CSTHSAGDSYNEQFF
v_call: TRBV20-1
j_call: TRBJ2-1

cdr3_aa: CSRDSKNTEAFF
v_call: TRBV20-1
j_call: TRBJ1-1

cdr3_aa: CASRQDSTDTQYF
v_call: TRBV2
j_call: TRBJ2-3

cdr3_aa: CASSLLRTGLAKNIQYF
v_call: TRBV12-3/TRBV12-4
j_call: TRBJ2-4

cdr3_aa: CAISESAGINRGQDTQYF
v_call: TRBV10-3
j_call: TRBJ2-3

cdr3_aa: CASSPSRDGYNEQFF
v_call: TRBV7-9
j_call: TRBJ2-1

cdr3_aa: CASSLNRVAYEQYF
v_call: TRBV12-3/TRBV12-4
j_call: TRBJ2-7

cdr3_aa: CATRPLAGVPYNEQFF
v_call: TRBV12-3/TRBV12-4
j_call: TRBJ2-1

cdr3_aa: CASGDLPLTDTQYF
v_call: TRBV2
j_call: TRBJ2-3

cdr3_aa: CASSVTLGIAKNIQYF
v_call: TRBV4-3
j_call: TRBJ2-4

cdr3_aa: CASDRVLATEAFF
v_call: TRBV7-9
j_call: TRBJ1-1

cdr3_aa: CASSLKFRMNTGELFF
v_call: TRBV5-1
j_call: TRBJ2-2

cdr3_aa: CSASGGVYYNEQFF
v_call: TRBV20-1
j_call: TRBJ2-1

cdr3_aa: CASSPLAGRDTQYF
v_call: TRBV7-2
j_call: TRBJ2-3

cdr3_aa: CASSLRSGYEQYF
v_call: TRBV7-2
j_call: TRBJ2-7

cdr3_aa: CSAGTAGVNGELFF
v_call: TRBV20-1
j_call: TRBJ2-2

cdr3_aa: CASRPTGSNEKLFF
v_call: TRBV28
j_call: TRBJ1-4

cdr3_aa: CASSLVRDSKETQYF
v_call: TRBV7-9
j_call: TRBJ2-5

cdr3_aa: CASSRRGPGVAFF
v_call: TRBV12-3/TRBV12-4
j_call: TRBJ1-1

cdr3_aa: CASSLASGGAYNEQFF
v_call: TRBV7-9
j_call: TRBJ2-1

cdr3_aa: CAISGPRPGGSGNTIYF
v_call: TRBV10-3
j_call: TRBJ1-3

cdr3_aa: CASSQARVAWSDNEQFF
v_call: TRBV4-1
j_call: TRBJ2-1

cdr3_aa: CASSLGKNSYEQYF
v_call: TRBV5-1
j_call: TRBJ2-7

cdr3_aa: CASSLAPGQTYEQYF
v_call: TRBV5-1
j_call: TRBJ2-7

cdr3_aa: CASSPLDEQFF
v_call: TRBV18
j_call: TRBJ2-1